Given below is one T cell receptor (beta chain) in context. As yet, its antigen is unknown. Repertoires were generated with immunoSEQ multiplex PCR, while TCRdb's copy carries only in-frame clones and drops some. The table records tens of thousands of clones, approximately 78% of them present only once. The data belong to a study of a mutant IDH1 vaccine in newly diagnosed glioma. About the research overall: The sex distribution of treated patients was about 62% male and roughly 38% female, with a mean age of roughly 40 years.

V was clipped by 2 bases and J by 7 bases, with 14 bases between them. Germline V gives CDR1 SGHTA, CDR2 FQGTGA. This CDR3 region has 15 residues. Time point noted: week 47, end of study. Vaccine doses each comprised 300 ug of mutant IDH1 20-mer peptide, with topical imiquimod. Source: PBMCs, taken from a glioma patient whose treatment included an IDH1 peptide vaccine. The chain has TRBV7-3 and TRBJ1-4, with D perhaps matching TRBD1 (5 bases). The sequence derives from a man in his forties with glioma. Written as DNA, the CDR3 is TGTGCCAGCAGCTTACCTTGGGGGACTTGTGAAAAACTGTTTTTT. Its translation is CASSLPWGTCEKLFF.